These 9 T cell receptor beta chains originate from one sample sequenced in a study of monozygotic twins with inflammatory bowel disease. TCRdb derives one entry per CDR3 protein from the 5' RACE reads, leaving out DNA. This table holds fewer than 550,000 distinct CDR3 sequences. Sequencing was carried out using blood. Receptors were obtained from a human donor with ulcerative colitis or Crohn's disease, or a healthy co-twin of an affected twin (not recorded which).

The CDR3: CASSFRSWGYNSPLHF. The chain has TRBV5-6 and TRBJ1-6. This CDR3 comprises 16 residues. Germline V gene lookup returns CDR1 SGHDT and CDR2 YYEEEE.

V and J are TRBV28 and TRBJ2-2; TCRdb picks TRBD1, but there is no DNA to check that call. This CDR3 has 17 residues. From germline, CDR1 is MDHEN and CDR2 SYDVKM. The CDR3 spells CASSARQGKGNTGELFF.

This chain links TRBV24-1 with TRBJ2-3; as DNA is missing, the TRBD2 call by TCRdb cannot be tested. CDR1 is KGHDR and CDR2 is SFDVKD in the germline V gene. The CDR3 length is 18 residues. The CDR3 loop reads CATSDPRTSGSNVDTQYF.

The chain uses TRBV5-6 and TRBJ1-2. This CDR3 has 15 residues. CDR1 SGHDT and CDR2 YYEEEE come from the germline V gene. CDR3 protein: CASSRATRQDYGYTF.

The genes are TRBV5-1 and TRBJ2-7; the D gene TCRdb calls, TRBD2, cannot be checked with no DNA. Germline V gene sequence: CDR1 SGHRS, CDR2 YFSETQ. The CDR3 covers 14 residues. This CDR3 reads CASSLEGRTYEQYF. The full variable domain, rest sourced from reference TRBV5-1 and TRBJ2-7, is KAGVTQTPRYLIKTRGQQVTLSCSPISGHRSVSWYQQTPGQGLQFLFEYFSETQRNKGNFPGRFSGRQFSNSRSEMNVSTLELGDSALYLCASSLEGRTYEQYFGPGTRLTVT.

The chain is built from TRBV20-1 and TRBJ2-4. Germline V lookup: CDR1 DFQATT, CDR2 SNEGSKA (reference sequence). The CDR3 contains 12 residues. CDR3: CSARALGNIQYF.

V is TRBV19 and J is TRBJ2-1; TCRdb outputs TRBD2, but without DNA this stays unchecked. This CDR3 is built from 14 residues. Germline V gene sequence: CDR1 LNHDA, CDR2 SQIVND (reference sequence). CDR3 protein: CASSMELAGNEQFF.

The rearrangement joins TRBV6-2 or TRBV6-3 to TRBJ1-1; no DNA is available, so the TRBD1 call from TCRdb remains unchecked. Per germline, CDR1 MNHEY and CDR2 SVGEGT. The CDR3 is 12 amino acids. CDR3 loop: CASRTPGFLAFF.

The rearrangement uses TRBV3-1 and TRBJ2-2. The V gene's germline CDR1 is LGHDT and CDR2 YNNKEL (reference sequence). This CDR3 spans 12 amino acids. CDR3 region: CASAPNTGELFF.